The 30 T cell receptor beta chains listed next were all sequenced from one sample in a study of beta chain features in type 1 diabetes (dated by TCRdb to between 2018 and 2020). Libraries were prepared through the immunoSEQ multiplex PCR assay. The entire isolated RNA was reverse transcribed using the High Capacity cDNA Reverse Transcription Kit, and thus expressed TCRB transcripts were sequenced. Drawn from immuneACCESS, this table holds only the in-frame rearrangements with V and J called that TCRdb kept. Clones are partly lost; checked studies trace under half to an unresolved V gene and leave the rest unexplained. For this sample the table gives about 450,000 clones, of which approximately 10% were detected only once. The ten largest clones represent over 0.035% of the sample. The sequenced sample consisted of naive CD4+ T cells from blood. The meaning of the sample's cell subset or site label: true naive CD4+ T cells. The receptors come from a woman aged 18 to 35 in good health.

The V call is TRBV15, the J call TRBJ2-5; the D is unclear. The CDR3 totals 15 residues. Germline-derived CDR1 and CDR2 are LNHNV and YYDKDF (reference sequence). V lost 0 bases and J lost 2, with 10 bases in between. CDR3 nucleotides: TGTGCCACCAGCAGAGAACCAGGTCTGCAAGAGACCCAGTACTTC. It yields the protein CATSREPGLQETQYF.

The chain has TRBV18 and TRBJ2-5, with D hard to call. This CDR3 spans 14 amino acids. The ends were cut back, 3 bases at V and 5 bases at J, with 13 bases in the middle. Germline CDR1 is KGHSH and CDR2 is LQKENI. This CDR3 is CASSPPTTRETQYF. CDR3 coding DNA: TGTGCCAGCTCACCGCCGACAACGCGGGAGACCCAGTACTTC. Together with reference TRBV18 and TRBJ2-5, the CDR3 gives the full variable domain: NAGVMQNPRHLVRRRGQEARLRCSPMKGHSHVYWYRQLPEEGLKFMVYLQKENIIDESGMPKERFSAEFPKEGPSILRIQQVVRGDSAAYFCASSPPTTRETQYFGPGTRLLVL.

This clone was observed a few times. This chain connects TRBV29-1 to TRBJ2-1, with a possible D match to TRBD1 (6 bases). The V end was cut by 2 bases, the J end by 0 bases, with 11 bases between. The germline V gene has CDR1 SQVTM and CDR2 ANQGSEA. The CDR3 is 15 amino acids. The CDR3 sequence is CSVEKQGSSYNEQFF. The CDR3 DNA reads as TGCAGCGTTGAAAAACAGGGAAGCTCCTACAATGAGCAGTTCTTC.

J is TRBJ2-5 and V is TRBV7-2, with D possibly being TRBD1 or TRBD2 (5 bases each). V was clipped by 1 base and J by 0 bases, with 12 bases between them. Germline V CDR1 and CDR2: SGHTA, FQGNSA. This CDR3 spans 16 amino acids. CDR3 sequence: CASSLVGTENQETQYF. As DNA, the CDR3 is TGTGCCAGCAGCTTAGTCGGGACCGAGAACCAAGAGACCCAGTACTTC.

The chain uses TRBV5-4 and TRBJ2-1, with D perhaps TRBD1 (6 bases). The CDR3 spans 14 residues. Per the germline V gene, CDR1 is SGHNT and CDR2 is YYREEE (reference sequence). The ends were cut back, 3 bases at V and 4 bases at J, with 11 bases in the middle. This CDR3 reads CASSSGQAYNEQFF. Written as DNA, the CDR3 is TGTGCCAGCAGCTCGGGACAAGCATACAATGAGCAGTTCTTC.

This clone was recorded a few times. The gene calls are TRBV11-2 and TRBJ2-1; tentatively, D is TRBD1 or TRBD2 (5 bases each). Germline V CDR1 and CDR2: SGHAT, FQNNGV. This CDR3 has 16 amino acids. With 5 bases removed from V and 6 bases from J, the gap between germline ends came to 20 bases. The CDR3 here is CASSHQPGPQGNEQFF. CDR3 bases: TGTGCCAGCAGCCATCAACCGGGGCCCCAAGGCAATGAGCAGTTCTTC.

This sequence joins TRBV5-1 and TRBJ2-7; 10 positions match TRBD2. V gave up 1 base and J gave up 4 bases; unmatched junction bases: 8. Germline V gene data show CDR1 as SGHRS and CDR2 as YFSETQ. CDR3 length equals 16 residues. CDR3 protein: CASSLSLAGEGYEQYF. The CDR3 DNA reads as TGCGCCAGCAGCTTGAGTCTAGCGGGAGAAGGTTACGAGCAGTACTTC. Full variable domain (rest looked up from reference TRBV5-1 and TRBJ2-7): KAGVTQTPRYLIKTRGQQVTLSCSPISGHRSVSWYQQTPGQGLQFLFEYFSETQRNKGNFPGRFSGRQFSNSRSEMNVSTLELGDSALYLCASSLSLAGEGYEQYFGPGTRLTVT.

The chain uses TRBV14 and TRBJ1-5; D gene ambiguous. V was trimmed by 3 bases and J by 15 bases, leaving 15 bases between them. The CDR3 spans 12 residues. Germline-derived CDR1 and CDR2 are SGHDN and FVKESK. CDR3 in amino acids: CASSHGAGRPHF. Here the CDR3 DNA reads TGTGCCAGCAGCCATGGTGCCGGGAGACCGCATTTT.

This clone was picked up a small number of times. The gene calls are TRBV2 and TRBJ2-4, with TRBD2 matching 10 bases. Germline values: CDR1 SNHLY, CDR2 FYNNEI. This CDR3 comprises 14 residues. The trim removed 8 bases at V and 8 bases at J, leaving 9 bases unmatched. As DNA, the CDR3 is TGTGCCAGCCGATTACGCGGACTAGCGGACATTCAGTACTTC. Translation gives CASRLRGLADIQYF.

This clone was recorded a few times. The chain has TRBV19 and TRBJ2-5; possibly TRBD2 for D (5 bases). The germline V and J ends were trimmed by 1 base and 7 bases, with 13 bases remaining between them. Germline assignment: CDR1 LNHDA and CDR2 SQIVND (reference sequence). The CDR3 is 14 amino acids. The DNA of the CDR3 is TGTGCCAGTAGTATAGTCTGGGCAGAGGGGACCCAGTACTTC. Translating gives CASSIVWAEGTQYF.

This clone was observed a few times. This rearrangement joins TRBV28 to TRBJ2-7, with 9 bases matching TRBD1. V was pared by 6 bases and J by 7 bases, with 16 bases of the junction left unmatched. Germline V gene lookup returns CDR1 MDHEN and CDR2 SYDVKM. The CDR3 sequence is 16 residues long. The chain's CDR3 is CASRQPGQGNPGEQYV. The DNA for the CDR3 is TGTGCCAGCAGGCAGCCGGGACAGGGCAATCCGGGGGAGCAGTACGTC.

The chain employs TRBV7-3 and TRBJ2-2, with 7 bases identical to TRBD1. This CDR3 is 14 amino acids long. Losses at the gene ends were 6 bases for V and 0 bases for J; bases not matched to a gene: 1. CDR1 and CDR2 (germline): SGHTA, FQGTGA. CDR3: CASRTGANTGELFF. The CDR3 DNA follows: TGTGCCAGCAGAACAGGGGCGAACACCGGGGAGCTGTTTTTT.

J is TRBJ2-2 and V is TRBV7-2, with TRBD1 identical over 10 bases. After removal of 5 bases from V and 5 bases from J, the junction contained 8 bases not matched to a gene. The CDR3 has 16 residues. Germline values: CDR1 SGHTA, CDR2 FQGNSA. CDR3 sequence: CASSQRDRGPTGELFF. The CDR3 region has the DNA TGTGCCAGCAGCCAGAGGGACAGGGGACCAACCGGGGAGCTGTTTTTT.

This clone was counted only a few times. The V gene is TRBV5-1, the J gene TRBJ1-1; D not certain. This CDR3 comprises 14 residues. The V gene's germline CDR1 is SGHRS and CDR2 YFSETQ. Trimming pared 3 bases from V and 1 base from J, leaving 10 bases between. The CDR3 here is CASSWGDRNTEAFF. Here the CDR3 DNA reads TGCGCCAGCAGCTGGGGTGATAGGAACACTGAAGCTTTCTTT.

V and J are TRBV14 and TRBJ2-7; either TRBD1 or TRBD2 may fit D (5 bases each). The CDR3 has 17 residues. The germline gives CDR1 SGHDN, CDR2 FVKESK. The ends were cut back, 5 bases at V and 1 base at J, with 21 bases in the middle. CDR3 DNA: TGTGCCAGCAGCACCCCCGGGATGAGGGGTGATTCCTACGAGCAGTACGTC. Protein sequence: CASSTPGMRGDSYEQYV.

The chain recombines TRBV6-5 with TRBJ1-4; tentative D call: TRBD1 (6 bases). The CDR3 runs 14 residues. Trimming stripped 0 bases from V and 8 bases from J, with 10 bases between. Germline V lookup: CDR1 MNHEY, CDR2 SVGAGI. CDR3 amino acids: CASSYSTGGEKLFF. CDR3 DNA: TGTGCCAGCAGTTACTCGACAGGAGGGGAAAAACTGTTTTTT.

The CDR3 sequence is CASSLVGTNEKLFF. The DNA of the CDR3 is TGTGCCAGCAGCTTGGTCGGAACTAATGAAAAACTGTTTTTT. The chain is built from TRBV5-4 and TRBJ1-4; D remains ambiguous. There are 14 residues in the CDR3. Trimming removed 0 bases from V and 1 base from J, with 4 bases in between. Per the germline V gene, CDR1 is SGHNT and CDR2 is YYREEE (reference sequence).

There are a few counts of this clone. This rearrangement joins TRBV11-2 to TRBJ2-1, with 8 bases fitting TRBD2. Trimming at V came to 5 bases and at J to 5 bases, leaving 8 bases not matched to a gene. Germline loops: CDR1 SGHAT, CDR2 FQNNGV. This CDR3 has 15 amino acids. CDR3 bases: TGTGCCAGCAGCCTCCGGGAGGGTAGGCACAATGAGCAGTTCTTC. This gives the protein CASSLREGRHNEQFF.

There are a few counts of this clone. The chain links TRBV7-3 to TRBJ2-3; TRBD1 agrees at 9 bases. V lost 5 bases to trimming and J lost 4 bases; unmatched junction nucleotides: 4. The CDR3 consists of 14 residues. CDR1 and CDR2 from the germline V gene are SGHTA and FQGTGA. The CDR3 spells CASSRDRAADTQYF. In nucleotides, the CDR3 is TGTGCCAGCAGCAGGGACAGGGCCGCAGATACGCAGTATTTT.

J is TRBJ2-1 and V is TRBV28; 9 nucleotides line up with TRBD1. Trimming cost V 5 bases and J 1 base; bases outside gene matches: 3. Germline loops: CDR1 MDHEN, CDR2 SYDVKM. The CDR3 length is 15 residues. The CDR3 loop is CASSGTGRSYNEQFF. In DNA, the CDR3 is TGTGCCAGCAGTGGGACAGGGCGGTCCTACAATGAGCAGTTCTTC.

This clone was observed a few times. This chain joins TRBV29-1 and TRBJ1-1; D is possibly TRBD1 (5 bases). The CDR3 contains 12 residues. V was trimmed by 3 bases and J by 10 bases, leaving 15 bases between them. The V gene's germline CDR1 is SQVTM and CDR2 ANQGSEA. The CDR3 nucleotides read TGCAGCGTTGAGAGGGTGGGGCGGGGAGCTTTCTTT. Its translation is CSVERVGRGAFF.

This sequence joins TRBV9 and TRBJ1-2; the D gene is possibly TRBD1 (5 bases). The CDR3 length is 14 residues. Germline V CDR1 and CDR2: SGDLS, YYNGEE. Trimming removed 3 bases at V and 3 bases at J, with 12 bases between. DNA of the CDR3: TGTGCCAGCAGCGGGACCTCGACAGACTATGGCTACACCTTC. Amino acid sequence: CASSGTSTDYGYTF.

CDR3 nucleotides: TGTGCCAGCAGCTTAGCGGTGGCCGGGGAGCTGTTTTTT. Its protein is CASSLAVAGELFF. V is TRBV7-9 and J is TRBJ2-2; D ambiguous. Germline V gene sequence: CDR1 SEHNR, CDR2 FQNEAQ (reference sequence). This CDR3 has 13 amino acids. V was shortened by 0 bases and J by 6 bases, with 5 bases between the two germline ends. Filled out from reference TRBV7-9 and TRBJ2-2, the complete variable domain reads DTGVSQNPRHKITKRGQNVTFRCDPISEHNRLYWYRQTLGQGPEFLTYFQNEAQLEKSRLLSDRFSAERPKGSFSTLEIQRTEQGDSAMYLCASSLAVAGELFFGEGSRLTVL.

V gene TRBV29-1 combines with J gene TRBJ2-7; 9 bases are shared with TRBD1. The CDR3 is made up of 14 amino acids. V shed 4 bases and J 2 bases; nucleotides not matched to a gene: 6. Germline CDR1 SQVTM, CDR2 ANQGSEA. Written as DNA, the CDR3 is TGCAGCGTTGGGGCGGGACAGGGTCCCTACGAGCAGTACTTC. It is translated as CSVGAGQGPYEQYF.

The chain couples TRBV28 to TRBJ2-7; D possibly corresponds to TRBD2 (5 bases). The CDR3 consists of 14 residues. In germline, CDR1 is MDHEN, CDR2 SYDVKM. V gave up 2 bases and J gave up 4 bases, with 12 bases separating them. In DNA, the CDR3 is TGTGCCAGCAGTTTAAACGGGGAAGCGTACGAGCAGTACGTC. Translation gives CASSLNGEAYEQYV.

In its sample, this clone was seen a few times. The chain joins TRBV5-1 to TRBJ2-3; 15 bases align to TRBD2. CDR1 is SGHRS, CDR2 YFSETQ, per germline. With V trimmed by 4 bases and J by 0 bases, 6 bases remained unmatched. The CDR3 sequence is 18 residues long. As DNA, the CDR3 is TGCGCCAGCAGCCTCCGGACTAGCGGGAGGGAGAGCACAGATACGCAGTATTTT. Its translation is CASSLRTSGRESTDTQYF.

The CDR3: CASTWDKPPLAQYF. The CDR3 DNA reads as TGTGCCAGCACCTGGGACAAACCTCCCCTAGCGCAGTATTTT. J is TRBJ2-3 and V is TRBV2, with TRBD1 as a possible D gene (6 bases). The V end lost 7 bases, the J end lost 10 bases, and 21 bases lay between the germline ends. Germline V CDR1 and CDR2: SNHLY, FYNNEI. This CDR3 has 14 amino acids.

V and J are TRBV7-2 and TRBJ2-1, with D perhaps matching TRBD1 (6 bases). CDR3 length equals 16 residues. CDR1 is SGHTA, CDR2 FQGNSA, per germline. V was shortened by 4 bases and J by 4 bases, with 17 bases between the two germline ends. Here the CDR3 DNA reads TGTGCCAGCAGCTCGGGCGACAGGAAGCCTTACAATGAGCAGTTCTTC. Translated: CASSSGDRKPYNEQFF.

The sample holds a few counts of this clone. The chain uses TRBV7-9 and TRBJ2-7; 14 bases align to TRBD2. Germline V gene sequence: CDR1 SEHNR, CDR2 FQNEAQ (reference sequence). The CDR3 is made up of 14 amino acids. V shed 5 bases, J shed 7 bases, and the junction held 4 bases outside the gene matches. The CDR3 is CASSGTSGSWEQYF. The CDR3, as DNA: TGTGCCAGCAGCGGGACTAGCGGGAGTTGGGAGCAGTACTTC.

The V call is TRBV2, the J call TRBJ2-6; 9 nucleotides align to TRBD1. CDR1 is SNHLY, CDR2 FYNNEI, per germline. The CDR3 spans 17 residues. The V segment lost 6 bases and the J segment 1 base; nucleotides outside the gene matches: 7. The CDR3: CASRRDRVLSGANVLTF. In DNA, the CDR3 is TGTGCCAGCAGACGGGACAGGGTCCTTTCTGGGGCCAACGTCCTGACTTTC.